These T cell receptor beta chains were read from a single sample in a study of cytomegalovirus exposure and HLA in healthy donors. Data came from immunoSEQ multiplex PCR; TCRdb stores just in-frame clones and leaves some out. The data contain 200,000 to 250,000 clones, roughly 84% of them singletons. The sequencing input was PBMCs. The receptors stem from a woman aged 25 to 39 in good health and CMV-seropositive. Both conserved end residues are part of each CDR3. The D gene is left open where the match is weak. The size of a clone is reported for some rows only, either as once, few or many, or as a class for expanded clones.

TRBV7-9	few	TRBD2	TRBJ2-5	TGTGCCAGCAGCGCGGGGACTAGCGGGAGGCAAGAGACCCAGTACTTC	CASSAGTSGRQETQYF
TRBV2	-	-	TRBJ2-7	TGTGCCGGTTCCCCCGGGTACGAGCAGTACTTC	CAGSPGYEQYF
TRBV5-1	-	-	TRBJ2-2	TGCGCCAGCATGGGGGCTCTGACCGGGGAGCTGTTTTTT	CASMGALTGELFF
TRBV5-1	-	-	TRBJ2-2	TGCGCCAGCAGCGACAGGTCCCCCGGGGAGCTGTTTTTT	CASSDRSPGELFF
TRBV9	many	-	TRBJ2-7	TGTGCCAGCAGCGTAGGTTCCGCTGACGAGCAGTACTTC	CASSVGSADEQYF
TRBV6-1	-	TRBD2	TRBJ2-1	TGTGCCAGCAGTGAATCTTCGGAGACTAGCGGGAGGTTCATCTACAATGAGCAGTTCTTC	CASSESSETSGRFIYNEQFF
TRBV9	-	TRBD2	TRBJ2-7	TGTGCCAGCAGCGTAGGGGGGGGTACTAGCGGAACCTACGAGCAGTACTTC	CASSVGGGTSGTYEQYF
TRBV7-2	-	-	TRBJ1-2	TGTGCCAGCAGCTTCCTGACAGGAATTTATGGCTACACCTTC	CASSFLTGIYGYTF
TRBV5-5	once	-	TRBJ1-2	TGTGCCAGCAGTACGAGGGTACTTACCAACTATGGCTACACCTTC	CASSTRVLTNYGYTF
TRBV20-1	-	-	TRBJ1-1	TGCAGTGCAGAGTCCCCCGCTGAAGCTTTCTTT	CSAESPAEAFF
TRBV27	once	-	TRBJ2-1	TGTGCCAGCAGTACATACTTTGGGAGGGGGGTTGATGAGCAGTTCTTC	CASSTYFGRGVDEQFF
TRBV6-1	-	-	TRBJ2-7	TGTGCCAGCATCGCCCTCTACGAGCAGTACTTC	CASIALYEQYF
TRBV10-2	-	-	TRBJ1-2	TGCGCCAGCAGTGAGTCGGAAAACTATGGCTACACCTTC	CASSESENYGYTF
TRBV2	-	-	TRBJ2-5	TGTGCCAGCAGTGTTATAGCGGAAGAGACCCAGTACTTC	CASSVIAEETQYF
TRBV18	-	-	TRBJ2-7	TGTGCCAGCTCACCTAGCCGCAGCTCCTACGAGCAGTACTTC	CASSPSRSSYEQYF
TRBV2	few	-	TRBJ1-5	TGTGCCAGCAAGGATAGCAATCAGCCCCAGCATTTT	CASKDSNQPQHF
TRBV5-1	-	TRBD2	TRBJ2-5	TGCGCCAGCAGCTTGTCCGCTAGCGGGAGGGCCGGGTACCAAGAGACCCAGTACTTC	CASSLSASGRAGYQETQYF
TRBV28	-	-	TRBJ1-1	TGTGCCAGCAGTCTCATCGGGGGGAACACTGAAGCTTTCTTT	CASSLIGGNTEAFF
TRBV10-1	-	-	TRBJ2-1	TGCGCCAGCAGTGAGTCAGGAATTGGGGCTGGTGAGCAGTTCTTC	CASSESGIGAGEQFF
TRBV28	-	-	TRBJ2-1	TGTGCCAGCAGTTTAAGGCGGGATGAGCAGTTCTTC	CASSLRRDEQFF
TRBV5-1	-	TRBD2	TRBJ2-7	TGCGCCAGCAGCTTGGGGCTAGCGGGAGGGTACGAGCAGTACTTC	CASSLGLAGGYEQYF
TRBV10-1	-	-	TRBJ2-1	TGCGCCAGCAGTGACCCGGGACGCAACAATGAGCAGTTCTTC	CASSDPGRNNEQFF
TRBV25-1	-	-	TRBJ1-1	TGTGCCAGCAGTGGCCTCGAGTCGAACACTGAAGCTTTCTTT	CASSGLESNTEAFF
TRBV27	-	-	TRBJ2-5	TGTGCCAGCAGTTTAGGACGGTTCCAGACCCAGTACTTC	CASSLGRFQTQYF
TRBV28	-	-	TRBJ1-5	TGTGCCAGCAGTTTACCTTCTGCGGGTCATCAGCCCCAGCATTTT	CASSLPSAGHQPQHF
TRBV28	-	TRBD2	TRBJ2-3	TGTGCCAGCAGTTTCAGGGGGACTAGCGGGCCGGCGGATACGCAGTATTTT	CASSFRGTSGPADTQYF
TRBV6-4	-	TRBD2	TRBJ2-3	TGTGCCAGCAGTGAAGGAGCGGGGCACACAGATACGCAGTATTTT	CASSEGAGHTDTQYF
TRBV30	-	TRBD2	TRBJ2-5	TGTGCCTGTGGGGACTATCAAGAGACCCAGTACTTC	CACGDYQETQYF
TRBV30	-	TRBD2	TRBJ2-2	TGTGCCTGGAGTGACCCTCTGGGGACTAGCGGGAAGAACACCGGGGAGCTGTTTTTT	CAWSDPLGTSGKNTGELFF
TRBV5-1	-	-	TRBJ2-1	TGCGCCAGCAGCTTGATCACCGGCTCCTACAATGAGCAGTTCTTC	CASSLITGSYNEQFF
TRBV7-2	few	-	TRBJ1-5	TGTGCCAGCAGCTTAGTGGCGGGAACGAGCAATCAGCCCCAGCATTTT	CASSLVAGTSNQPQHF